The clone carrying this TCR beta chain was counted only a few times. Its antigen is still unknown. This sample is part of a study of circulating and synovial CD4+ cells in juvenile arthritis. The CDR3 runs to 17 residues. The V and J ends lost 4 bases and 0 bases, in that order; junction bases with no gene match: 4. CDR1 and CDR2 (germline): MNHNS, SASEGT. TCRdb's copy holds only in-frame clones and misses some; the assay was immunoSEQ multiplex PCR. Of some 16,000 clones listed, about 90% are singletons. Study outcomes and limitations: Circulating pathogenic-like lymphocytes shared a substantially higher fraction of CDR3 sequences with synovium than bulk blood. CPL versus bulk CD4 samples: T cell genome counts differed by at least an order of magnitude. Vbeta family usage analysis did not detect the pathogenic-like versus bulk difference. Measured synovium overlap likely understates the true shared repertoire.

The clonotype originates from a human donor with juvenile idiopathic arthritis. The sequencing input was CD4+ T cells from blood. The V gene is TRBV6-1, the J gene TRBJ1-5; 12 bases fit TRBD1. CDR3 amino acids: CASSAGTGGNSNQPQHF. The CDR3 nucleotides are TGTGCCAGCAGTGCCGGGACAGGGGGCAATAGCAATCAGCCCCAGCATTTT.